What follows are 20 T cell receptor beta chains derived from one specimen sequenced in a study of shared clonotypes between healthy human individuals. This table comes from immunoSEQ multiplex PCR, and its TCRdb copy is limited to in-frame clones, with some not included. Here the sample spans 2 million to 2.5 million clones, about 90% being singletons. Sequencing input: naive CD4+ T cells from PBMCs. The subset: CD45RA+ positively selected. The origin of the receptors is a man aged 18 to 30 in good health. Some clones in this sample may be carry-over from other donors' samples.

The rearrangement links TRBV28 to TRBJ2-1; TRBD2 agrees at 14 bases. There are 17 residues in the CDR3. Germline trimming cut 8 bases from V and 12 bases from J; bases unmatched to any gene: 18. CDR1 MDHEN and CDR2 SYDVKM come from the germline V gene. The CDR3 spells CASGLLAGTSGRSGQFF. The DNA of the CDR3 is TGTGCCAGCGGCCTCCTCGCCGGGACTAGCGGGAGAAGTGGGCAGTTCTTC.

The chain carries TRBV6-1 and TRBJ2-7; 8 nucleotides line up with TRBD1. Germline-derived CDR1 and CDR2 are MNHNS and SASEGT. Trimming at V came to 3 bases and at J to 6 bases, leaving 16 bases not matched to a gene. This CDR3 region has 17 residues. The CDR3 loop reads CASSESRDRTIFREQYF. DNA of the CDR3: TGTGCCAGCAGTGAGTCCCGGGACAGGACCATTTTTCGCGAGCAGTACTTC.

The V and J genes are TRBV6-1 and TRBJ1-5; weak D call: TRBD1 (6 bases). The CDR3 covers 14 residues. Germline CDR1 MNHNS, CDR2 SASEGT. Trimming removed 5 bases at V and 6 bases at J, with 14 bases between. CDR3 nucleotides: TGTGCCAGCAGTAACGGACAGAAAGGTCAGCCCCAGCATTTT. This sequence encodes CASSNGQKGQPQHF.

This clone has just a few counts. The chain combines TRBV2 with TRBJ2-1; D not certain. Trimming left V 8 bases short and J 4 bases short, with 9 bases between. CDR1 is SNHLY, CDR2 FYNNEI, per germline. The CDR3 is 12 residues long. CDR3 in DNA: TGTGCCAGCGGCGGCGATTACAATGAGCAGTTCTTC. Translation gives CASGGDYNEQFF.

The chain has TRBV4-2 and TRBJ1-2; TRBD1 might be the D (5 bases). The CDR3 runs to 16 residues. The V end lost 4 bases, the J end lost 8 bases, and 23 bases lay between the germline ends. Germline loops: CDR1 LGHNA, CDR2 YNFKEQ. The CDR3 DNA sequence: TGTGCCAGCAGCCCACGAGGAGGCCAGGGTAGGAGAGGCTACACCTTC. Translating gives CASSPRGGQGRRGYTF.

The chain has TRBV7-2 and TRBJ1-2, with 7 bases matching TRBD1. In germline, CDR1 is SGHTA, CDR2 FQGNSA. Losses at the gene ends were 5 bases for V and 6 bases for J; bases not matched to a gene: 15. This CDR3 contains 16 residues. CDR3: CASSPFGGPRGNGYTF. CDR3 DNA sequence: TGTGCCAGCAGCCCCTTTGGGGGACCCAGGGGGAATGGCTACACCTTC.

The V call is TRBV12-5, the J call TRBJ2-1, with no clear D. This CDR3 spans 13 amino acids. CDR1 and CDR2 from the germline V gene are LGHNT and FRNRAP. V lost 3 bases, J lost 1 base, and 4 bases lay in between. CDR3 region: CASGFESYNEQFF. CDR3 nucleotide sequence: TGTGCTAGTGGTTTCGAGTCCTACAATGAGCAGTTCTTC.

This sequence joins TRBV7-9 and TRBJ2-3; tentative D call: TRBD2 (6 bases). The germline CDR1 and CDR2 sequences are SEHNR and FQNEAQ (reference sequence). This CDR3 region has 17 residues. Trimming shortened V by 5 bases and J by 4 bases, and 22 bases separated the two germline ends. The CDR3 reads CASSPVQEGDWADTQYF. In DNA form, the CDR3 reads TGTGCCAGCAGCCCAGTTCAGGAGGGCGATTGGGCAGATACGCAGTATTTT.

The CDR3 loop reads CASGTTGRNTEAFF. DNA for the CDR3: TGCGCCAGCGGGACGACAGGTCGGAACACTGAAGCTTTCTTT. This sequence joins TRBV5-1 and TRBJ1-1; a weak D match, TRBD1 (6 bases). CDR3 length: 14 residues. V dropped 7 bases and J dropped 1 base, with 14 bases sitting between them. Germline CDR1 is SGHRS and CDR2 is YFSETQ.

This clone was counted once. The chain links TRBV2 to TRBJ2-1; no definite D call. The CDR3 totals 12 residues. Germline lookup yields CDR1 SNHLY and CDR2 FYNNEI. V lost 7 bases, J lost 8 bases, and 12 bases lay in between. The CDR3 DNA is TGTGCCAGCACAGGTTCCCTCGATGAGCAGTTCTTC. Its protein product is CASTGSLDEQFF.

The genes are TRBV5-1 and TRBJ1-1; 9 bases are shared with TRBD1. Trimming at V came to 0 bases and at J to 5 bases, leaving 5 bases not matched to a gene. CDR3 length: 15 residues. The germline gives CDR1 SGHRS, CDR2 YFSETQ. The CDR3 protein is CASSLAGDRATEAFF. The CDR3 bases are TGCGCCAGCAGCTTGGCGGGGGACAGGGCAACTGAAGCTTTCTTT.

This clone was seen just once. The CDR3 spells CASSPSAGRYEQYF. The CDR3 coding sequence is TGTGCCAGCAGCCCCTCTGCGGGAAGGTACGAGCAGTACTTC. V usage is TRBV6-5 and J usage is TRBJ2-7; perhaps TRBD2 as D (6 bases). The CDR3 runs to 14 residues. Germline assignment: CDR1 MNHEY and CDR2 SVGAGI. With 6 bases removed from V and 4 bases from J, the gap between germline ends came to 16 bases.

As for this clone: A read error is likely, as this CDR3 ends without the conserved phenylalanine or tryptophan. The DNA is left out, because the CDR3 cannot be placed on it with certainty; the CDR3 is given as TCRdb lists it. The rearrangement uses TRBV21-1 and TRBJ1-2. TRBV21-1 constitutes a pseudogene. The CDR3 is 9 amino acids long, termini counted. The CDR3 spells CAREHALGP.

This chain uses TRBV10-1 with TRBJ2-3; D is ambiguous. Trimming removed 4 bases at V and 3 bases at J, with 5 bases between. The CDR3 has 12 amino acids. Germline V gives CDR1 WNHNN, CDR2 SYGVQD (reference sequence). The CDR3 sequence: CASSGMTDTQYF. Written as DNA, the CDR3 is TGCGCCAGCAGTGGGATGACAGATACGCAGTATTTT.

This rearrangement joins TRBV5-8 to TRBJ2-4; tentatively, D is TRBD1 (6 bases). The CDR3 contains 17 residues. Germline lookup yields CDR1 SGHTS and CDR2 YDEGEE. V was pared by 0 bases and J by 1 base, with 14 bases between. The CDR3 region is CASSLGAQGRAKNIQYF. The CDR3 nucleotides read TGTGCCAGCAGCTTGGGGGCACAGGGACGGGCCAAAAACATTCAGTACTTC.

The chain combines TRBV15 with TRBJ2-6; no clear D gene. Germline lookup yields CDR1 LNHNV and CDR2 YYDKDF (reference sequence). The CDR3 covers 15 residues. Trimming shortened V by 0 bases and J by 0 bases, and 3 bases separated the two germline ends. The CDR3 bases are TGTGCCACCAGCAGAGAGGACTCTGGGGCCAACGTCCTGACTTTC. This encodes CATSREDSGANVLTF.

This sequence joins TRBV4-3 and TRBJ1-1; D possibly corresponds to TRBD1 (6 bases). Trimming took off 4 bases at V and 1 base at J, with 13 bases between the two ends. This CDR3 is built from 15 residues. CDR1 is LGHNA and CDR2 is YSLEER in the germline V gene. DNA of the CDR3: TGCGCCAGCAGCCGAAACAGGGTTGGGAACACTGAAGCTTTCTTT. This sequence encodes CASSRNRVGNTEAFF.

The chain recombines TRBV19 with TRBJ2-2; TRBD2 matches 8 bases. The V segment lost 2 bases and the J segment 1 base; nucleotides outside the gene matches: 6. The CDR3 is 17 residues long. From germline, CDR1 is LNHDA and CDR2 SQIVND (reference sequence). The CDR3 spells CASSISAGGLNTGELFF. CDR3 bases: TGTGCCAGTAGTATATCCGCGGGGGGCCTGAACACCGGGGAGCTGTTTTTT.

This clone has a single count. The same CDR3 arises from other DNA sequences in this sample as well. In nucleotides, the CDR3 is TGTGCCAGTAGTGCGTATAGCAATCAGCCCCAGCATTTT. Translation gives CASSAYSNQPQHF. This chain uses TRBV19 with TRBJ1-5; D not certain. Germline V gene sequence: CDR1 LNHDA, CDR2 SQIVND (reference sequence). Trimming cost V 5 bases and J 0 bases, with 5 bases left between them. The CDR3 contains 13 residues. The full variable domain, its missing parts supplied by reference TRBV19 and TRBJ1-5, is DGGITQSPKYLFRKEGQNVTLSCEQNLNHDAMYWYRQDPGQGLRLIYYSQIVNDFQKGDIAEGYSVSREKKESFPLTVTSAQKNPTAFYLCASSAYSNQPQHFGDGTRLSIL.

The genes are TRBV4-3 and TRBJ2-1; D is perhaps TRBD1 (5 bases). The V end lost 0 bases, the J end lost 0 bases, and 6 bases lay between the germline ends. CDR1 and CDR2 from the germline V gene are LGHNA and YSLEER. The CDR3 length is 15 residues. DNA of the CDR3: TGCGCCAGCAGCCAAGAGCAGGGCTCCTACAATGAGCAGTTCTTC. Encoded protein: CASSQEQGSYNEQFF.